This entry lists 27 T cell receptor beta chains sequenced from one sample in a study of blood T cell repertoires in COVID-19. Assay used: immunoSEQ multiplex PCR; TCRdb lists only in-frame clones, some missing. The sample has a few hundred thousand clones; approximately 84% are singletons. The sequencing input was peripheral blood. The receptors here all came from a man aged 35 to 55 with acute or convalescent COVID-19.

V gene TRBV6-5 combines with J gene TRBJ2-5, with 7 bases fitting TRBD1. In germline, CDR1 is MNHEY, CDR2 SVGAGI. V dropped 2 bases and J dropped 4; count of bases not matched to a gene: 1. This CDR3 region has 13 residues. The CDR3 region is CASSYRGRETQYF. CDR3 bases: TGTGCCAGCAGTTACAGGGGGCGAGAGACCCAGTACTTC.

The chain has TRBV5-1 and TRBJ2-5; D call uncertain. V was pared by 3 bases and J by 7 bases, with 16 bases between. Germline values: CDR1 SGHRS, CDR2 YFSETQ. The CDR3 runs to 14 residues. This CDR3 reads CASSSDAALGTQYF. In nucleotides, the CDR3 is TGCGCCAGCAGCTCCGACGCCGCCCTAGGGACCCAGTACTTC.

A word on this clone: Its ends do not fully match the called genes, so a read error is possible. V usage is TRBV5-1 and J usage is TRBJ1-1; D perhaps matches TRBD1 (6 bases). This CDR3 has 14 residues. Germline lookup yields CDR1 SGHRS and CDR2 YFSETQ. The CDR3 loop reads CASSLGHLNTEAFF. CDR3 nucleotides: TGCGCCAGCAGTTTGGGACACTTGAACACTGAAGCTTTCTTT.

This clone has a single count. This sequence joins TRBV7-9 and TRBJ2-2, with 8 bases that match TRBD2. The CDR3 sequence is 19 residues long. Looked up from germline, CDR1 is SEHNR and CDR2 is FQNEAQ (reference sequence). The V and J ends lost 0 bases and 0 bases, in that order; junction bases with no gene match: 9. Written as DNA, the CDR3 is TGTGCCAGCAGCTTAGCAGCGTTAGCGGGGAAACCGAACACCGGGGAGCTGTTTTTT. Translated: CASSLAALAGKPNTGELFF.

The genes are TRBV7-9 and TRBJ2-4; 7 bases match TRBD1. The CDR3 is made up of 14 amino acids. From germline, CDR1 is SEHNR and CDR2 FQNEAQ (reference sequence). Trimming removed 0 bases from V and 5 bases from J; junction bases left unmatched: 1. The CDR3 sequence is CASSLAGTENIQYF. Written as DNA, the CDR3 is TGTGCCAGCAGCTTAGCTGGGACAGAAAACATTCAGTACTTC.

V and J are TRBV21-1 and TRBJ2-3; TRBD2 reflects the table's D call only, with no check against the DNA. TRBV21-1 is a documented pseudogene. The CDR3 is 16 residues long. The CDR3 loop is CASSPIGGKVEDTQYF. In DNA form, the CDR3 reads TGTGCCAGCAGCCCTATCGGGGGGAAAGTGGAAGATACGCAGTATTTT.

The count of this clone is one. V is TRBV2 and J is TRBJ2-3; 8 bases are a match to TRBD1. There are 15 residues in the CDR3. Germline loops: CDR1 SNHLY, CDR2 FYNNEI. The V gene end was trimmed by 6 bases and the J gene end by 2 bases; junction bases not matched to a gene: 7. The CDR3 loop reads CASSKRTGLTDTQYF. For the CDR3, the DNA is TGTGCCAGCAGCAAAAGGACAGGGCTCACAGATACGCAGTATTTT.

The chain links TRBV5-6 to TRBJ1-2, with 10 nucleotides matching TRBD1. Germline lookup yields CDR1 SGHDT and CDR2 YYEEEE. The J segment lost 0 bases and the V segment lost 4 bases, leaving 15 bases of the junction unmatched. This CDR3 spans 19 amino acids. The CDR3 region is CASSHSPWTGGLANYGYTF. CDR3 coding DNA: TGTGCCAGCAGCCACTCCCCCTGGACAGGGGGGCTAGCTAACTATGGCTACACCTTC.

The rearrangement links TRBV18 to TRBJ1-1; D is unclear. The V and J ends lost 1 base and 1 base respectively, with 13 bases between them. This CDR3 contains 16 residues. Germline assignment: CDR1 KGHSH and CDR2 LQKENI. CDR3 region: CASSPQPAARNTEAFF. The CDR3 nucleotides read TGTGCCAGCTCACCACAACCGGCAGCGAGGAACACTGAAGCTTTCTTT.

This rearrangement joins TRBV5-4 to TRBJ2-5; a weak D match, TRBD2 (6 bases). CDR1 SGHNT and CDR2 YYREEE come from the germline V gene (reference sequence). CDR3 size: 15 residues. Trimming removed 4 bases from V and 1 base from J, with 14 bases in between. The CDR3 sequence is CASSGGGLFQETQYF. CDR3 DNA sequence: TGTGCCAGCAGCGGGGGAGGCCTGTTCCAAGAGACCCAGTACTTC. Based on the CDR3 plus reference TRBV5-4 and TRBJ2-5, the full variable domain is ETGVTQSPTHLIKTRGQQVTLRCSSQSGHNTVSWYQQALGQGPQFIFQYYREEENGRGNFPPRFSGLQFPNYSSELNVNALELDDSALYLCASSGGGLFQETQYFGPGTRLLVL.

This chain connects TRBV6-2 or TRBV6-3 to TRBJ1-2, with D perhaps TRBD1 (5 bases). The CDR3 runs 14 residues. Between the trimmed V and J ends, which lost 6 bases and 2 bases, there was a span of 13 bases. The germline V gene has CDR1 MNHEY and CDR2 SVGEGT. The CDR3 DNA sequence: TGTGCCAGCAGCAAAGGATCAGGGAACTATGGCTACACCTTC. Residues: CASSKGSGNYGYTF.

The V gene is TRBV5-1, the J gene TRBJ1-2; no clear D gene. V was cut by 2 bases and J by 3 bases, with 8 bases left in between. The germline V gene encodes CDR1 SGHRS and CDR2 YFSETQ. CDR3 size: 13 residues. The CDR3 here is CASSFGADYGYTF. CDR3 nucleotide sequence: TGCGCCAGCAGCTTCGGAGCTGACTATGGCTACACCTTC. Variable domain in full (rest from reference TRBV5-1 and TRBJ1-2): KAGVTQTPRYLIKTRGQQVTLSCSPISGHRSVSWYQQTPGQGLQFLFEYFSETQRNKGNFPGRFSGRQFSNSRSEMNVSTLELGDSALYLCASSFGADYGYTFGSGTRLTVV.

This chain joins TRBV7-6 and TRBJ2-1; D call uncertain. Between the trimmed V and J ends, which lost 2 bases and 8 bases, there was a span of 4 bases. Germline V gene lookup returns CDR1 SGHVS and CDR2 FNYEAQ. The CDR3 has 11 residues. For the CDR3, the DNA is TGTGCCAGCAGCTTAAGCGATGAGCAGTTCTTC. It is translated as CASSLSDEQFF.

This chain links TRBV28 with TRBJ2-1, with D maybe TRBD2 (6 bases). Germline CDR1 reads MDHEN; CDR2 reads SYDVKM. This CDR3 comprises 11 residues. The V gene lost 7 bases and the J gene lost 9 bases, with 10 bases spanning the gap. The CDR3 is CASTRSGEQFF. The DNA for the CDR3 is TGTGCCAGCACCCGTAGCGGTGAGCAGTTCTTC.

The V gene is TRBV11-2, the J gene TRBJ2-7; 9 bases match TRBD1. This CDR3 comprises 14 residues. V trimming: 4 bases; J trimming: 2 bases; junction bases outside the gene matches: 3. Germline CDR1 reads SGHAT; CDR2 reads FQNNGV. CDR3 nucleotide sequence: TGTGCCAGCAGCTCCGGGACAGGGCCCTACGAGCAGTACTTC. It specifies CASSSGTGPYEQYF.

This chain connects TRBV5-6 to TRBJ1-5; 8 nucleotides align to TRBD1. This CDR3 has 14 residues. CDR1 SGHDT and CDR2 YYEEEE come from the germline V gene. J was trimmed by 4 bases and V by 7 bases; bases with no gene match: 7. Here the CDR3 DNA reads TGTGCCAGCTCCTCAGGACAGGGAAATCAGCCCCAGCATTTT. Translated: CASSSGQGNQPQHF.

The chain couples TRBV29-1 to TRBJ2-3; 9 bases are a match to TRBD1. V was pared by 6 bases and J by 0 bases, with 4 bases of the junction left unmatched. The germline gives CDR1 SQVTM, CDR2 ANQGSEA. This CDR3 comprises 14 residues. The CDR3 DNA follows: TGCAGCGTGGGACAGGGTGTTAGCACAGATACGCAGTATTTT. Residues: CSVGQGVSTDTQYF.

This chain uses TRBV5-1 with TRBJ2-5, with D possibly TRBD2 on 5 matching bases. The CDR3 is 15 amino acids. Germline V gives CDR1 SGHRS, CDR2 YFSETQ. The V and J ends lost 3 bases and 3 bases respectively, with 15 bases between them. This CDR3 reads CASSWSGRLEETQYF. CDR3 bases: TGCGCCAGCAGCTGGAGCGGCAGGTTAGAAGAGACCCAGTACTTC.

This clone was seen just once. The chain links TRBV7-9 to TRBJ2-1, with a weak D call TRBD1 (5 bases). Trimming took off 4 bases at V and 8 bases at J, with 9 bases between the two ends. The CDR3 is made up of 12 amino acids. Germline CDR1 SEHNR, CDR2 FQNEAQ (reference sequence). CDR3 coding DNA: TGTGCCAGCAGCTCCCAGGGCGATGAGCAGTTCTTC. It codes for CASSSQGDEQFF.

The sample holds one count of this clone. The genes are TRBV2 and TRBJ1-2, with D unclear. The germline V gene encodes CDR1 SNHLY and CDR2 FYNNEI. V was cut by 6 bases and J by 3 bases, with 14 bases left in between. The CDR3 has 14 residues. For the CDR3, the DNA is TGTGCCAGCAGCCTGACGGAGGCAGACTATGGCTACACCTTC. As protein: CASSLTEADYGYTF.

CDR3: CASSVGDRLNTEAFF. Written as DNA, the CDR3 is TGTGCCAGCAGCGTAGGGGACAGGTTAAACACTGAAGCTTTCTTT. V usage is TRBV9 and J usage is TRBJ1-1; TRBD1 matches 8 bases. The CDR3 extends over 15 amino acids. From germline, CDR1 is SGDLS and CDR2 YYNGEE. V shed 0 bases, J shed 2 bases, and the junction held 3 bases outside the gene matches.

Only one count was recorded for this clone. This chain connects TRBV7-6 to TRBJ2-5; D is perhaps TRBD2 (5 bases). Germline loops: CDR1 SGHVS, CDR2 FNYEAQ. This CDR3 spans 14 amino acids. Trimming pared 3 bases from V and 1 base from J, leaving 9 bases between. CDR3 in amino acids: CASSFKDSQETQYF. Here the CDR3 DNA reads TGTGCCAGCAGCTTTAAGGACTCCCAAGAGACCCAGTACTTC.

The rearrangement links TRBV25-1 to TRBJ2-1, with TRBD1 identical over 7 bases. CDR1 and CDR2 from the germline V gene are MGHDK and SYGVNS. The CDR3 spans 13 residues. Trimming at V came to 3 bases and at J to 8 bases, leaving 4 bases not matched to a gene. The CDR3 nucleotides read TGTGCCAGCAGTGAGACAGGGTTCGATGAGCAGTTCTTC. Its translation is CASSETGFDEQFF.

J is TRBJ2-7 and V is TRBV10-3; TRBD2 matches at 7 bases. CDR3 size: 15 residues. Germline trimming cut 1 base from V and 3 bases from J; bases unmatched to any gene: 6. CDR1 and CDR2 from the germline V gene are ENHRY and SYGVKD. CDR3 bases: TGTGCCATCAGTGAGTTTAGCGGGCCACTCTACGAGCAGTACTTC. It codes for CAISEFSGPLYEQYF.

The rearrangement joins TRBV30 to TRBJ1-5; 7 nucleotides line up with TRBD1. The CDR3 totals 15 residues. Germline values: CDR1 GTSNPN, CDR2 SVGIG (reference sequence). The J segment lost 2 bases and the V segment lost 5 bases, leaving 9 bases of the junction unmatched. CDR3 loop: CAWGRQGGGNQPQHF. CDR3 coding DNA: TGTGCCTGGGGCCGACAGGGAGGAGGCAATCAGCCCCAGCATTTT.

The J gene is TRBJ1-1, the V gene TRBV29-1; D unresolved. V was cut by 7 bases and J by 4 bases, with 16 bases left in between. Per the germline V gene, CDR1 is SQVTM and CDR2 is ANQGSEA. CDR3 size: 13 residues. DNA of the CDR3: TGCAGCGCTGCGGTCGCCGGCGGCACTGAAGCTTTCTTT. Translating gives CSAAVAGGTEAFF.

In this sample, this clone turned up many times. Here the CDR3 DNA reads TGTGCCAGCAGTACGGGACAGGGAAACACCATATATTTT. This codes for CASSTGQGNTIYF. This chain uses TRBV27 with TRBJ1-3; 7 nucleotides match TRBD1. V dropped 5 bases and J dropped 4; count of bases not matched to a gene: 2. Germline V gene data show CDR1 as MNHEY and CDR2 as SMNVEV (reference sequence). CDR3 length: 13 amino acids.